This record looks at one T cell receptor beta chain sequence and its context. Trimming stripped 3 bases from V and 1 base from J, with 13 bases between. Germline CDR1 GTSNPN, CDR2 SVGIG (reference sequence). The CDR3 is 16 residues long. The sample belongs to a study of blood T cell repertoires in COVID-19. Data came from immunoSEQ multiplex PCR; TCRdb stores just in-frame clones and leaves some out. Of 130,000 to 150,000 clones in the sample, roughly 80% were seen once. This chain uses TRBV30 with TRBJ2-6; D is perhaps TRBD1 (7 bases). The sequenced sample consisted of peripheral blood. The source of this sequence is a man between 65 and 85 years old who had recovered from COVID-19. This chain's CDR3 is CAWRQGGLSGANVLTF. The CDR3 DNA reads as TGTGCCTGGAGGCAGGGGGGATTGTCTGGGGCCAACGTCCTGACTTTC.